The 22 T cell receptor beta chains reported below all come from one sample, sequenced in a study of T cell responses to AZD1222 COVID-19 vaccine. Clones were read by immunoSEQ multiplex PCR, and TCRdb kept only the in-frame ones, dropping some. The top ten hold more than 15% of the sample, which has 100,000 or so clones, roughly 83% seen once. The sequencing used peripheral blood, collected on day 0 of AZD1222 vaccination. The receptors come from an adult in good health.

The chain has TRBV4-1 and TRBJ2-7; D is unresolved. V was cut by 1 base and J by 9 bases, with 19 bases left in between. There are 15 residues in the CDR3. Germline loops: CDR1 MGHRA, CDR2 YSYEKL. CDR3 protein: CASSQVEKGLSAQYF. CDR3 in DNA: TGCGCCAGCAGCCAAGTGGAAAAGGGCCTTTCGGCGCAGTACTTC.

This clone was counted a single time. V is TRBV6-5 and J is TRBJ1-6; D is uncertain. Germline V gene data show CDR1 as MNHEY and CDR2 as SVGAGI. Trimming left V 2 bases short and J 7 bases short, with 6 bases between. This CDR3 comprises 13 residues. The CDR3 nucleotides read TGTGCCAGCAGTTACGCTCACAATTCACCCCTCCACTTT. This translates into CASSYAHNSPLHF.

The chain is built from TRBV6-5 and TRBJ1-3, with a tentative D call TRBD1 (5 bases). Germline CDR1 reads MNHEY; CDR2 reads SVGAGI. There are 14 residues in the CDR3. Trimming took 5 bases from V and 3 from J, leaving 11 bases between them. CDR3 in amino acids: CASSQTGLGNTIYF. The CDR3 nucleotides read TGTGCCAGCAGTCAAACAGGCCTTGGAAACACCATATATTTT.

This clone appeared a few times. V and J are TRBV7-3 and TRBJ2-1, with 9 bases matching TRBD2. The CDR3 is 16 amino acids. With 2 bases clipped from V and 4 bases from J, the junction kept 6 bases outside the gene matches. Germline CDR1 SGHTA, CDR2 FQGTGA. The CDR3 DNA reads as TGTGCCAGCAGCTTAGAGGTTAGCGGGAGTTACAATGAGCAGTTCTTC. It translates to CASSLEVSGSYNEQFF. Full variable domain (rest looked up from reference TRBV7-3 and TRBJ2-1): GAGVSQTPSNKVTEKGKYVELRCDPISGHTALYWYRQSLGQGPEFLIYFQGTGAADDSGLPNDRFFAVRPEGSVSTLKIQRTERGDSAVYLCASSLEVSGSYNEQFFGPGTRLTVL.

The chain uses TRBV14 and TRBJ1-2; D remains unclear. The CDR3 length is 17 residues. Germline CDR1 SGHDN, CDR2 FVKESK. Trimming took 0 bases from V and 3 from J, leaving 17 bases between them. The CDR3 DNA sequence: TGTGCCAGCAGCCAAGAGGGATCCAAGGGAGGGCACTATGGCTACACCTTC. Its protein product is CASSQEGSKGGHYGYTF. Together with reference TRBV14 and TRBJ1-2, the CDR3 gives the full variable domain: EAGVTQFPSHSVIEKGQTVTLRCDPISGHDNLYWYRRVMGKEIKFLLHFVKESKQDESGMPNNRFLAERTGGTYSTLKVQPAELEDSGVYFCASSQEGSKGGHYGYTFGSGTRLTVV.

V is TRBV5-1 and J is TRBJ1-2; no clear D. CDR3 length: 14 amino acids. Germline CDR1 and CDR2: SGHRS and YFSETQ. The V and J ends lost 0 bases and 8 bases respectively, with 14 bases between them. CDR3 nucleotides: TGCGCCAGCAGCTTGGACAGCACGAAGGGCGGCTACACCTTC. Translating it yields CASSLDSTKGGYTF.

J is TRBJ2-2 and V is TRBV24-1; 7 bases align to TRBD1. CDR3 size: 16 residues. The J segment lost 1 base and the V segment lost 3 bases, leaving 4 bases of the junction unmatched. Germline CDR1 and CDR2: KGHDR and SFDVKD. In nucleotides, the CDR3 is TGTGCCACCAGTGATCCCGGGACAGTGAACACCGGGGAGCTGTTTTTT. Translating it yields CATSDPGTVNTGELFF.

The chain uses TRBV11-2 and TRBJ1-2; TRBD1 agrees at 11 bases. Germline CDR1 reads SGHAT; CDR2 reads FQNNGV. The CDR3 has 14 residues. Germline trimming cut 3 bases from V and 4 bases from J; bases unmatched to any gene: 1. The CDR3 coding sequence is TGTGCCAGCAGCTTGGACAGGGGGCCCTATGGCTACACCTTC. Translating it yields CASSLDRGPYGYTF. The variable domain in full, with the rest retrieved from reference TRBV11-2 and TRBJ1-2, is EAGVAQSPRYKIIEKRQSVAFWCNPISGHATLYWYQQILGQGPKLLIQFQNNGVVDDSQLPKDRFSAERLKGVDSTLKIQPAKLEDSAVYLCASSLDRGPYGYTFGSGTRLTVV.

This clone was counted once. The rearrangement joins TRBV7-2 to TRBJ2-7, with D perhaps matching TRBD2 (5 bases). CDR1 and CDR2 from the germline V gene are SGHTA and FQGNSA. The CDR3 totals 14 residues. V dropped 4 bases and J dropped 3 bases, with 13 bases sitting between them. The CDR3 spells CASSYAGRNYEQYF. CDR3 DNA sequence: TGTGCCAGCAGCTATGCGGGTCGAAACTACGAGCAGTACTTC.

The V gene is TRBV6-2 or TRBV6-3, the J gene TRBJ1-1, with a weak D call TRBD1 (5 bases). The CDR3 has 13 amino acids. Deletions cut 0 bases from V and 4 bases from J, with 6 bases between. Germline-derived CDR1 and CDR2 are MNHEY and SVGEGT. The CDR3 nucleotides read TGTGCCAGCAGTTACTCGGGGGGCACTGAAGCTTTCTTT. This encodes CASSYSGGTEAFF.

This chain connects TRBV4-1 to TRBJ1-6; unclear D gene. Germline V CDR1 and CDR2: MGHRA, YSYEKL. The CDR3 is 14 amino acids. V lost 1 base, J lost 7 bases, and 8 bases lay in between. This chain's CDR3 is CASSQGPANSPLHF. The CDR3 DNA sequence: TGCGCCAGCAGCCAAGGCCCAGCAAATTCACCCCTCCACTTT.

This clone has only one observation. The chain joins TRBV10-3 to TRBJ1-2; no clear D gene. The germline V gene encodes CDR1 ENHRY and CDR2 SYGVKD. The CDR3 spans 16 residues. V lost 8 bases and J lost 0, with 19 bases in between. The CDR3 region is CAISSQSSVSNYGYTF. CDR3 nucleotides: TGTGCCATCTCGTCACAGTCAAGCGTTTCTAACTATGGCTACACCTTC.

CDR3 sequence reads: CASRLDSSGDEQYV. CDR3 nucleotides: TGTGCCAGCAGACTCGACAGCTCTGGAGACGAGCAGTACGTC. The J gene is TRBJ2-7, the V gene TRBV6-5, with D possibly being TRBD1 (5 bases). Germline V gene data show CDR1 as MNHEY and CDR2 as SVGAGI. Trimming left V 6 bases short and J 5 bases short, with 17 bases between. This CDR3 region has 14 residues.

This chain connects TRBV6-5 to TRBJ2-2; D gene uncertain. The CDR3 contains 15 residues. CDR1 and CDR2 from the germline V gene are MNHEY and SVGAGI. Trimming removed 6 bases from V and 1 base from J, with 12 bases in between. The CDR3 here is CASRTRLLNTGELFF. In DNA form, the CDR3 reads TGTGCCAGCAGGACCAGACTCCTGAACACCGGGGAGCTGTTTTTT.

The V gene is TRBV19, the J gene TRBJ1-6, with D tentatively TRBD1 (6 bases). The CDR3 contains 15 residues. CDR1 and CDR2 (germline): LNHDA, SQIVND (reference sequence). Deletions cut 9 bases from V and 4 bases from J, with 16 bases between. CDR3 nucleotides: TGTGCCAGCCATCCGAGGGGGGCGTATAATTCACCCCTCCACTTT. This translates into CASHPRGAYNSPLHF.

This chain uses TRBV28 with TRBJ2-4; D remains unclear. Germline V gene sequence: CDR1 MDHEN, CDR2 SYDVKM. The CDR3 runs to 14 residues. V lost 4 bases and J lost 3, with 10 bases in between. The CDR3 is CASSSGFVKNIQYF. The DNA of the CDR3 is TGTGCCAGCAGTTCCGGTTTTGTCAAAAACATTCAGTACTTC. The entire variable domain, with the rest obtained from reference TRBV28 and TRBJ2-4, is as follows: DVKVTQSSRYLVKRTGEKVFLECVQDMDHENMFWYRQDPGLGLRLIYFSYDVKMKEKGDIPEGYSVSREKKERFSLILESASTNQTSMYLCASSSGFVKNIQYFGAGTRLSVL.

The V call is TRBV5-6, the J call TRBJ1-1; 9 positions match TRBD1. V lost 1 base, J lost 2 bases, and 0 bases stayed unmatched. The CDR3 is 14 residues long. CDR1 and CDR2 (germline): SGHDT, YYEEEE. CDR3 loop: CASSLTGGNTEAFF. For the CDR3, the DNA is TGTGCCAGCAGCTTGACAGGGGGCAACACTGAAGCTTTCTTT. The full variable domain, rest sourced from reference TRBV5-6 and TRBJ1-1, is DAGVTQSPTHLIKTRGQQVTLRCSPKSGHDTVSWYQQALGQGPQFIFQYYEEEERQRGNFPDRFSGHQFPNYSSELNVNALLLGDSALYLCASSLTGGNTEAFFGQGTRLTVV.

The V and J genes are TRBV5-4 and TRBJ2-1; TRBD2 aligns across 9 bases. Germline lookup yields CDR1 SGHNT and CDR2 YYREEE (reference sequence). J lost 9 bases, V lost 0 bases, and 7 bases had no gene match. The CDR3 sequence is 15 residues long. The CDR3 sequence is CASSLGGGAVFEQFF. The CDR3, as DNA: TGTGCCAGCAGCTTGGGCGGGGGGGCGGTGTTTGAGCAGTTCTTC.

Concerning this clone itself: Within the sample, other DNA sequences also encode this same CDR3. The genes are TRBV6-2 or TRBV6-3 and TRBJ1-1; D gene uncertain. Trimming pared 1 base from V and 5 bases from J, leaving 5 bases between. The germline V gene encodes CDR1 MNHEY and CDR2 SVGEGT. CDR3 length: 12 amino acids. The CDR3 nucleotides are TGTGCCAGCAGTTACTGGGGTACTGAAGCTTTCTTT. Protein sequence: CASSYWGTEAFF.

This clone occurred a few times. This chain joins TRBV29-1 and TRBJ2-5; TRBD2 agrees at 9 bases. The trim removed 6 bases at V and 4 bases at J, leaving 15 bases unmatched. The CDR3 is 16 residues long. Germline V gene sequence: CDR1 SQVTM, CDR2 ANQGSEA. The CDR3 is CSVGMIAGERRETQYF. CDR3 coding DNA: TGCAGCGTAGGTATGATAGCGGGAGAGAGGCGAGAGACCCAGTACTTC.

CDR3 sequence: CAISHPGAADTQYF. The CDR3 bases are TGTGCCATCAGCCACCCCGGGGCGGCAGATACGCAGTATTTT. V gene TRBV10-3 combines with J gene TRBJ2-3; the D call may be TRBD1 or TRBD2 (5 bases each). This CDR3 is 14 amino acids long. From germline, CDR1 is ENHRY and CDR2 SYGVKD. With 6 bases removed from V and 4 bases from J, the gap between germline ends came to 14 bases.

This clone was counted a few times. This CDR3 reads CATQFGGVNEQFF. CDR3 nucleotides: TGTGCCACCCAGTTCGGGGGGGTCAATGAGCAGTTCTTC. The rearrangement uses TRBV24-1 and TRBJ2-1, with 8 bases matching TRBD2. The germline V gene has CDR1 KGHDR and CDR2 SFDVKD. The CDR3 is 13 residues long. With V trimmed by 9 bases and J by 6 bases, 6 bases remained unmatched.